This T cell receptor beta chain was obtained from a study of blood T cell repertoires in COVID-19. Study summary: COVID-19 samples collected from the United States, Italy and Spain covered acute and convalescent phases. PBMCs, B-cell-depleted T cells, or T cells provided the cDNA or gDNA that made up the material.

The CDR3 spans 17 residues. The authors' processing: Amplification with reference gene primers provided the estimates of nucleated cell counts. Sequencing used immunoSEQ multiplex PCR; TCRdb keeps in-frame clones, though not all of them. Clone size and V and J calls were adopted from that table, with D and trimming inferred from the DNA. The sample has fewer than 250,000 clones, roughly 90% seen once. The clonotype was recovered from a woman between 65 and 79 years old with acute or convalescent COVID-19. The chain recombines TRBV21-1 with TRBJ1-1; TRBD1 is taken as the D call from the table, unchecked against the DNA. TRBV21-1 is termed a pseudogene. What was sequenced was peripheral blood. CDR3 amino acids: CASSKGWTGMMNTEAFF. The CDR3 DNA follows: TGTGCCAGCAGCAAAGGATGGACAGGGATGATGAACACTGAAGCTTTCTTT.